Listed here are 31 T cell receptor beta chains from one sample, sequenced in a study of shared clonotypes between healthy human individuals. This table comes from immunoSEQ multiplex PCR, and its TCRdb copy is limited to in-frame clones, with some not included. This sample has 660,000 or so clones, with 95% to 97% found just once. CD45RO negativity and positive selection for CCR7 defined naive CD8 cells, a population that excluded terminally differentiated effector memory CD45RA+ cells. Material for sequencing was naive CD8+ T cells sorted from blood. These receptors originate from a woman under 40 in good health.

This chain connects TRBV5-1 to TRBJ2-7; 12 bases match TRBD2. J was trimmed by 3 bases and V by 4 bases; bases with no gene match: 8. This CDR3 is 16 amino acids long. Germline CDR1 and CDR2: SGHRS and YFSETQ. CDR3 amino acids: CASSPRLAGADYEQYF. DNA of the CDR3: TGCGCCAGCAGCCCCCGACTAGCGGGAGCGGACTACGAGCAGTACTTC. Full variable domain (rest looked up from reference TRBV5-1 and TRBJ2-7): KAGVTQTPRYLIKTRGQQVTLSCSPISGHRSVSWYQQTPGQGLQFLFEYFSETQRNKGNFPGRFSGRQFSNSRSEMNVSTLELGDSALYLCASSPRLAGADYEQYFGPGTRLTVT.

This sequence joins TRBV11-2 and TRBJ2-4, with TRBD2 matching over 8 bases. There are 18 residues in the CDR3. The V gene's germline CDR1 is SGHAT and CDR2 FQNNGV. Unmatched junction bases numbered 11, after V lost 4 bases and J lost 0 bases. CDR3 coding DNA: TGTGCCAGCAGCTCAAGACTAGCGCCAAATATAGCCAAAAACATTCAGTACTTC. This sequence encodes CASSSRLAPNIAKNIQYF. Complete variable domain (other parts from reference TRBV11-2 and TRBJ2-4): EAGVAQSPRYKIIEKRQSVAFWCNPISGHATLYWYQQILGQGPKLLIQFQNNGVVDDSQLPKDRFSAERLKGVDSTLKIQPAKLEDSAVYLCASSSRLAPNIAKNIQYFGAGTRLSVL.

DNA for the CDR3: TGTGCCAGCAGTTTACAGGGGGCTGTGAACACTGAAGCTTTCTTT. Protein: CASSLQGAVNTEAFF. The J gene is TRBJ1-1, the V gene TRBV27; 8 bases align to TRBD1. V was pared by 2 bases and J by 0 bases, with 2 bases of the junction left unmatched. The CDR3 runs 15 residues. Germline CDR1 is MNHEY and CDR2 is SMNVEV (reference sequence).

The V call is TRBV27, the J call TRBJ1-6; D remains unclear. V gave up 5 bases and J gave up 7 bases, with 6 bases separating them. Germline values: CDR1 MNHEY, CDR2 SMNVEV (reference sequence). This CDR3 is 12 amino acids long. The CDR3 DNA sequence: TGTGCCAGCAGTACACCCAATTCACCCCTCCACTTT. This encodes CASSTPNSPLHF.

CDR3 residues: CATSPGADGYEQYF. The CDR3 bases are TGTGCCACCTCACCTGGGGCTGACGGCTACGAGCAGTACTTC. The V and J genes are TRBV19 and TRBJ2-5; D is possibly TRBD1 (5 bases). The closer fit of TRBJ2-7 to the DNA end suggests the J call may be wrong. The CDR3 runs to 14 residues. Germline V gene sequence: CDR1 LNHDA, CDR2 SQIVND (reference sequence).

This clone is a singleton in its sample. The chain joins TRBV7-8 to TRBJ2-1, with 7 bases that match TRBD2. V lost 3 bases, J lost 5 bases, and 7 bases stayed unmatched. The CDR3 is 15 amino acids. Germline assignment: CDR1 SGHVS and CDR2 FQNEAQ. Written as DNA, the CDR3 is TGTGCCAGCAGCTTCCCTGGACTAGAGGACAATGAGCAGTTCTTC. Translating gives CASSFPGLEDNEQFF.

This chain links TRBV27 with TRBJ2-2; D is undetermined. The V gene lost 2 bases and the J gene lost 1 base, with 14 bases spanning the gap. There are 17 residues in the CDR3. Germline values: CDR1 MNHEY, CDR2 SMNVEV (reference sequence). CDR3 nucleotides: TGTGCCAGCAGTTTACCGACCGACCATGGGAACACCGGGGAGCTGTTTTTT. As protein: CASSLPTDHGNTGELFF.

For this clone: Additional DNA sequences in this sample encode the identical CDR3. The V call is TRBV19, the J call TRBJ2-5, with a tentative D call TRBD2 (6 bases). The CDR3 consists of 13 residues. Trimming left V 1 base short and J 3 bases short, with 6 bases between. From germline, CDR1 is LNHDA and CDR2 SQIVND (reference sequence). Here the CDR3 DNA reads TGTGCCAGTAGTATAGGCGGGAAAGAGACCCAGTACTTC. This translates into CASSIGGKETQYF. Based on the CDR3 plus reference TRBV19 and TRBJ2-5, the full variable domain is DGGITQSPKYLFRKEGQNVTLSCEQNLNHDAMYWYRQDPGQGLRLIYYSQIVNDFQKGDIAEGYSVSREKKESFPLTVTSAQKNPTAFYLCASSIGGKETQYFGPGTRLLVL.

In nucleotides, the CDR3 is TGTGCCAGCAGCTTGGGGGGCCTCACCTATGGCTACACCTTC. It is translated as CASSLGGLTYGYTF. The gene calls are TRBV5-4 and TRBJ1-2, with a weak D call TRBD1 (5 bases). Germline CDR1 and CDR2: SGHNT and YYREEE (reference sequence). There are 14 residues in the CDR3. V lost 0 bases, J lost 4 bases, and 10 bases lay in between. The entire variable domain, with the rest obtained from reference TRBV5-4 and TRBJ1-2, is as follows: ETGVTQSPTHLIKTRGQQVTLRCSSQSGHNTVSWYQQALGQGPQFIFQYYREEENGRGNFPPRFSGLQFPNYSSELNVNALELDDSALYLCASSLGGLTYGYTFGSGTRLTVV.

This rearrangement joins TRBV27 to TRBJ2-7; D not resolved. This CDR3 has 13 amino acids. The germline V gene encodes CDR1 MNHEY and CDR2 SMNVEV (reference sequence). Trimming shortened V by 6 bases and J by 0 bases, and 9 bases separated the two germline ends. CDR3: CASSVGISYEQYF. The CDR3 bases are TGTGCCAGCAGCGTTGGAATCTCCTACGAGCAGTACTTC.

The rearrangement joins TRBV14 to TRBJ2-7, with D hard to call. V dropped 0 bases and J dropped 2 bases, with 14 bases sitting between them. The CDR3 has 16 amino acids. Germline loops: CDR1 SGHDN, CDR2 FVKESK. CDR3 amino acids: CASSQDFGPYPYEQYF. The CDR3 coding sequence is TGTGCCAGCAGCCAAGATTTCGGACCCTACCCCTACGAGCAGTACTTC. The whole variable domain, filled in from reference TRBV14 and TRBJ2-7, reads EAGVTQFPSHSVIEKGQTVTLRCDPISGHDNLYWYRRVMGKEIKFLLHFVKESKQDESGMPNNRFLAERTGGTYSTLKVQPAELEDSGVYFCASSQDFGPYPYEQYFGPGTRLTVT.

The V call is TRBV5-1, the J call TRBJ1-4, with D perhaps matching TRBD1 (5 bases). This CDR3 comprises 14 residues. V lost 7 bases, J lost 7 bases, and 17 bases lay in between. The germline V gene has CDR1 SGHRS and CDR2 YFSETQ. The CDR3 DNA reads as TGCGCCAGCTCCTTCGGGGCAGGGATTGAAAAACTGTTTTTT. Amino acids: CASSFGAGIEKLFF. Full variable domain (rest looked up from reference TRBV5-1 and TRBJ1-4): KAGVTQTPRYLIKTRGQQVTLSCSPISGHRSVSWYQQTPGQGLQFLFEYFSETQRNKGNFPGRFSGRQFSNSRSEMNVSTLELGDSALYLCASSFGAGIEKLFFGSGTQLSVL.

The CDR3 nucleotides are TGTGCCAGCAGCCCACAGTCTTCTAGCGGATCTTCCGGGGAGCTGTTTTTT. It translates to CASSPQSSSGSSGELFF. The rearrangement joins TRBV11-3 to TRBJ2-2, with 7 nucleotides matching TRBD2. V was clipped by 5 bases and J by 6 bases; unmatched bases: 15. The CDR3 extends over 17 amino acids. The V gene's germline CDR1 is SGHNT and CDR2 YENEEA.

The rearrangement links TRBV5-5 to TRBJ2-7; possibly TRBD1 for D (6 bases). From germline, CDR1 is SGHKS and CDR2 YYEKEE (reference sequence). There are 13 residues in the CDR3. Trimming cost V 0 bases and J 4 bases, with 8 bases left between them. The CDR3 reads CASSLDRVYEQYF. Here the CDR3 DNA reads TGTGCCAGCAGCTTGGACAGGGTATACGAGCAGTACTTC.

J is TRBJ1-2 and V is TRBV5-1; 9 bases are shared with TRBD1. Germline CDR1 reads SGHRS; CDR2 reads YFSETQ. CDR3 length equals 15 residues. Trimming removed 0 bases from V and 4 bases from J; junction bases left unmatched: 4. In DNA, the CDR3 is TGCGCCAGCAGCTTGGTAGGACAGGGGAGCTATGGCTACACCTTC. Translation: CASSLVGQGSYGYTF.

This sequence joins TRBV5-1 and TRBJ1-2; D is uncertain. V lost 0 bases to trimming and J lost 4 bases, with 19 bases between them. CDR3 length equals 17 residues. The germline gives CDR1 SGHRS, CDR2 YFSETQ. The DNA of the CDR3 is TGCGCCAGCAGCTTGGCCTCGAGTCCCAGCCTTGGCTATGGCTACACCTTC. This gives the protein CASSLASSPSLGYGYTF.

The chain couples TRBV2 to TRBJ2-1, with no clear D. With 8 bases removed from V and 9 bases from J, the gap between germline ends came to 20 bases. Germline V gene data show CDR1 as SNHLY and CDR2 as FYNNEI. The CDR3 is 14 amino acids. The CDR3 spells CASRYAGLDAEQFF. As DNA, the CDR3 is TGTGCCAGCCGGTATGCCGGATTGGACGCTGAGCAGTTCTTC.

The rearrangement links TRBV6-1 to TRBJ2-3; perhaps TRBD2 as D (6 bases). The CDR3 runs to 15 residues. Germline CDR1 MNHNS, CDR2 SASEGT. Between the trimmed V and J ends, which lost 6 bases and 0 bases, there was a span of 13 bases. CDR3 protein: CASRLLATSTDTQYF. In DNA, the CDR3 is TGTGCCAGCAGATTACTAGCAACTAGCACAGATACGCAGTATTTT.

This clone was seen once. V is TRBV11-2 and J is TRBJ2-7; D not certain. In germline, CDR1 is SGHAT, CDR2 FQNNGV. Trimming took off 5 bases at V and 6 bases at J, with 17 bases between the two ends. The CDR3 spans 14 residues. The CDR3 here is CASSPGPLTPEQYF. CDR3 coding DNA: TGTGCCAGCAGCCCGGGCCCTCTAACACCCGAGCAGTACTTC.

This sequence joins TRBV6-5 and TRBJ1-2; TRBD1 might be the D (6 bases). CDR3 size: 15 residues. Trimming took 5 bases from V and 2 from J, leaving 15 bases between them. The V gene's germline CDR1 is MNHEY and CDR2 SVGAGI. The chain's CDR3 is CASSPLGGLNYGYTF. CDR3 coding DNA: TGTGCCAGCAGTCCCCTGGGGGGCCTAAACTATGGCTACACCTTC.

The rearrangement joins TRBV6-5 to TRBJ1-4; unclear D gene. CDR3 length equals 8 residues. Germline V CDR1 and CDR2: MNHEY, SVGAGI. V gave up 8 bases and J gave up 15 bases, with 7 bases separating them. CDR3 loop: CASRHMFF. For the CDR3, the DNA is TGTGCCAGCCGTCACATGTTTTTT.

The chain has TRBV6-5 and TRBJ2-2; D unresolved. The CDR3 loop spans 14 amino acids. Trimming pared 2 bases from V and 6 bases from J, leaving 10 bases between. Germline CDR1 is MNHEY and CDR2 is SVGAGI. The CDR3 bases are TGTGCCAGCAGTTACCGGTCTACCCCCGGGGAGCTGTTTTTT. It is translated as CASSYRSTPGELFF.

This chain joins TRBV7-9 and TRBJ2-1, with 8 positions matching TRBD1. This CDR3 contains 15 residues. Germline assignment: CDR1 SEHNR and CDR2 FQNEAQ (reference sequence). V gave up 5 bases and J gave up 9 bases; unmatched junction bases: 12. The CDR3 loop is CASSKLGRQGTEQFF. CDR3 bases: TGTGCCAGCAGCAAGCTAGGGAGACAGGGGACTGAGCAGTTCTTC. Filled out from reference TRBV7-9 and TRBJ2-1, the complete variable domain reads DTGVSQNPRHKITKRGQNVTFRCDPISEHNRLYWYRQTLGQGPEFLTYFQNEAQLEKSRLLSDRFSAERPKGSFSTLEIQRTEQGDSAMYLCASSKLGRQGTEQFFGPGTRLTVL.

Of note for this clone: An end of the junction does not agree with germline; a read error may underlie this. The chain links TRBV6-6 to TRBJ2-1; TRBD2 matches 12 bases. The germline gives CDR1 MNHNY, CDR2 SVGAGI (reference sequence). The length of the CDR3 is 15 residues. CDR3 amino acids: CASRKTSGRIDEQLF. Written as DNA, the CDR3 is TGTGCCAGCAGAAAAACTAGCGGGAGGATCGATGAGCAGCTCTTC.

This chain uses TRBV29-1 with TRBJ2-5, with D possibly TRBD2 on 5 matching bases. CDR3 length: 11 amino acids. With 6 bases removed from V and 11 bases from J, the gap between germline ends came to 16 bases. Germline V gene sequence: CDR1 SQVTM, CDR2 ANQGSEA. CDR3 protein: CSVFGAGEQYF. DNA of the CDR3: TGCAGCGTATTTGGTGCGGGTGAGCAGTACTTC. Complete variable domain (other parts from reference TRBV29-1 and TRBJ2-5): SAVISQKPSRDICQRGTSLTIQCQVDSQVTMMFWYRQQPGQSLTLIATANQGSEATYESGFVIDKFPISRPNLTFSTLTVSNMSPEDSSIYLCSVFGAGEQYFGPGTRLLVL.

As DNA, the CDR3 is TGTGCCATCAGTGAGTCGACTGGGGACACAAACTATGGCTACACCTTC. This encodes CAISESTGDTNYGYTF. The chain links TRBV10-3 to TRBJ1-2; D may be TRBD1 (6 bases). The CDR3 is made up of 16 amino acids. Germline lookup yields CDR1 ENHRY and CDR2 SYGVKD. V dropped 0 bases and J dropped 2 bases, with 13 bases sitting between them.

The V call is TRBV6-5, the J call TRBJ2-7; D not certain. Deletions cut 4 bases from V and 6 bases from J, with 19 bases between. Per germline, CDR1 MNHEY and CDR2 SVGAGI. This CDR3 has 15 residues. The CDR3 protein is CASSLSRPLVSEQYF. The CDR3 DNA sequence: TGTGCCAGCAGTTTGTCACGACCCCTTGTTTCCGAGCAGTACTTC.

The V gene is TRBV9, the J gene TRBJ2-7, with 7 bases lining up with TRBD1. Germline lookup yields CDR1 SGDLS and CDR2 YYNGEE. The CDR3 is 14 residues long. J gave up 3 bases and V 3 bases, and 6 bases lay outside the gene matches. The CDR3 DNA sequence: TGTGCCAGCAGCGCCTCCCGGGACAGCTACGAGCAGTACTTC. Its protein is CASSASRDSYEQYF.

This CDR3 is CASSWDRGHREQFF. In DNA, the CDR3 is TGTGCCAGCAGTTGGGACAGGGGGCATCGTGAGCAGTTCTTC. The chain has TRBV5-6 and TRBJ2-1; 12 bases are shared with TRBD1. Germline trimming cut 5 bases from V and 9 bases from J; bases unmatched to any gene: 6. This CDR3 is 14 amino acids long. The germline gives CDR1 SGHDT, CDR2 YYEEEE.

The rearrangement joins TRBV15 to TRBJ2-1, with unresolved D. CDR3 length equals 12 residues. Trimming took off 6 bases at V and 6 bases at J, with 9 bases between the two ends. Germline loops: CDR1 LNHNV, CDR2 YYDKDF (reference sequence). The CDR3, as DNA: TGTGCCACCAGAGACTCAACCAATGAGCAGTTCTTC. Translation: CATRDSTNEQFF.

This clone was recorded only once. The chain links TRBV7-2 to TRBJ2-7; D might be TRBD2 (6 bases). Germline V gene lookup returns CDR1 SGHTA and CDR2 FQGNSA. Trimming took off 5 bases at V and 5 bases at J, with 16 bases between the two ends. The CDR3 totals 14 residues. CDR3 residues: CASSGGTSMDEQYF. The DNA for the CDR3 is TGTGCCAGCAGCGGCGGGACTTCAATGGACGAGCAGTACTTC.